Listed below are T cell receptor beta chains from one sample, sequenced in a study of blood T cells in healthy people across ages. TCRdb ran MiXCR on the 5' RACE reads and lists one entry per CDR3 protein. This sample has some 1,800,000 distinct CDR3 sequences, with about two fifths found just once. The specimen was blood. These receptors were obtained from a human donor in good health. CDR3s include the opening cysteine and the closing phenylalanine or tryptophan.

j_call v_call cdr3_aa
TRBJ1-2 TRBV20-1 CSARLGQGRWGYTF
TRBJ2-7 TRBV7-9 CASSSVNFYEQYF
TRBJ1-2 TRBV7-2 CASSLTEAVGYTF
TRBJ1-1 TRBV20-1 CSARQANTEAFF
TRBJ2-7 TRBV27 CASSRLVGTYEQYF
TRBJ1-4 TRBV2 CASSFSAGGNEKLFF
TRBJ2-7 TRBV3-1 CASSQERDSPTYEQYF
TRBJ1-1 TRBV5-5 CASSLEQGSTEAFF
TRBJ1-1 TRBV6-5 CASSYALREGTEAFF
TRBJ2-1 TRBV20-1 CSARDVASVDEQFF
TRBJ2-1 TRBV5-1 CATAGDGSSYNEQFF